This TCR beta chain emerged from a study of cytomegalovirus exposure and HLA in healthy donors. Study details: An analysis done earlier identified 95 million to 140 million unique TCR beta sequences from about 179 million T cells.

60 Vbeta and 13 Jbeta primers were used in PCR. The protocol was immunoSEQ multiplex PCR, while the TCRdb copy is restricted to in-frame clones and leaves out a portion. In the table there are roughly 120,000 clones, roughly 69% of which are singletons. About this clone: Its antigen is undetermined.

There are 15 residues in the CDR3. Germline CDR1 is SGHDN and CDR2 is FVKESK. Trimming stripped 3 bases from V and 5 bases from J, with 16 bases between. General observations from the study: Versus the roughly 670-donor mean, an Asian-associated ancestry cluster reportedly showed fewer N-insertions in a later analysis. Researchers reported in a later analysis that a missense DCLRE1C variant was tied to TCR beta V- and J-gene trimming.

This sequence joins TRBV14 and TRBJ2-5; perhaps TRBD1 as D (5 bases). The TCR originated in a woman in her thirties or forties in good health and CMV-seropositive. Input material: PBMCs. CDR3 coding DNA: TGTGCCAGCAGCCAGCTAAAAGGGGTGTTGGAGACCCAGTACTTC. Its protein is CASSQLKGVLETQYF.